This T cell receptor (beta chain) emerged from a study of neurological immune-mediated disorders. The CDR3 length is 15 residues. Only a few counts were recorded for this clonotype. Antigen unknown. Template-switch 5'RACE cDNA synthesis added a 10-nucleotide unique molecular identifier. Via MiXCR, TCRdb re-called the 5' RACE reads, giving one row per CDR3 protein. The sample carries 36,000 or so distinct CDR3 sequences, approximately 10% recorded once. Study-wide findings and caveats: The expanded clones of different subjects shared no CDR3 amino acid sequences (suggesting private repertoires in all groups).

Sequencing used PBMCs. This chain links TRBV21-1 with TRBJ2-7; the table calls TRBD1, which could not be checked here. TRBV21-1 is listed as a pseudogene. The sequence came from a woman aged 25-40 years with HTLV-1-associated myelopathy (HAM/TSP). CDR3 residues: CASSKVAGHHYEQYF. The CDR3 coding sequence is TGTGCCAGCAGCAAAGTGGCGGGACATCATTACGAGCAGTACTTC.